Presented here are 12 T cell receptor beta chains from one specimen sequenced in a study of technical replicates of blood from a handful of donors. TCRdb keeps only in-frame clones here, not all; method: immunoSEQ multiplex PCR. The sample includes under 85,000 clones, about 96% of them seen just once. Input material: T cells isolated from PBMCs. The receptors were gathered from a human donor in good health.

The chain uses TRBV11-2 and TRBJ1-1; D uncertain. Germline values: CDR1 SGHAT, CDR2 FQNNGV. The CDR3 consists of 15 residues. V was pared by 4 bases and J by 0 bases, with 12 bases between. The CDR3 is CASSYGLRMNTEAFF. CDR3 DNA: TGTGCCAGCAGCTACGGACTTAGAATGAACACTGAAGCTTTCTTT.

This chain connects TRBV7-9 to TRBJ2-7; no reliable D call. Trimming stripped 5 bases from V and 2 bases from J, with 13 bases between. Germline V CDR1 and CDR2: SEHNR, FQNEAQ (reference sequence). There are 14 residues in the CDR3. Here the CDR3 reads CASSPEIVPYEQYF. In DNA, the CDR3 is TGTGCCAGCAGCCCTGAGATAGTCCCCTACGAGCAGTACTTC.

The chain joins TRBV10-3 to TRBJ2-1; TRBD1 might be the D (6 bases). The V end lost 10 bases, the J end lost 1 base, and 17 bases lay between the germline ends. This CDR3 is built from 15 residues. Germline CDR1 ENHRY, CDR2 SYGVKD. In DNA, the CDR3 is TGTGCCACCAAGATACAGGGAACATCCTACAATGAGCAGTTCTTC. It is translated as CATKIQGTSYNEQFF.

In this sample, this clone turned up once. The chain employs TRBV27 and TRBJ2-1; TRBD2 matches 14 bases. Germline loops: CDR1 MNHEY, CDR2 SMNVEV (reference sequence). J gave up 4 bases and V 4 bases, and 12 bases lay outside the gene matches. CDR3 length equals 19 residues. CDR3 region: CASSWGTSGSATNYNEQFF. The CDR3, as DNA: TGTGCCAGCAGTTGGGGGACTAGCGGGAGTGCCACTAATTACAATGAGCAGTTCTTC.

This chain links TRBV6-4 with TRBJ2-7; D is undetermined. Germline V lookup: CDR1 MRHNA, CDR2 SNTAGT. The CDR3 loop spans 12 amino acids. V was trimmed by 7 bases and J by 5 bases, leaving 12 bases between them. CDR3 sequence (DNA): TGTGCCAGCATTACCAGTATAAACGAGCAGTACTTC. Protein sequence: CASITSINEQYF.

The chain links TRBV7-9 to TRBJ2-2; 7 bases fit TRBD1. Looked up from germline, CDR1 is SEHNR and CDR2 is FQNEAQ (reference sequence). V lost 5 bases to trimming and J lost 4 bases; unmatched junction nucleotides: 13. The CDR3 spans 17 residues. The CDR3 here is CASSPEVGRGSTGELFF. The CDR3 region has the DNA TGTGCCAGCAGCCCAGAGGTCGGCAGGGGGTCCACCGGGGAGCTGTTTTTT.

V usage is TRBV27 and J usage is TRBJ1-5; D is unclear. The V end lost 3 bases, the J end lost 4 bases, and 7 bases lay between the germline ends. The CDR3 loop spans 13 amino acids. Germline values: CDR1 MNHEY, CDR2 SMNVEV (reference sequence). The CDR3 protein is CASSFNRNQPQHF. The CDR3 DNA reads TGTGCCAGCAGTTTCAATAGAAATCAGCCCCAGCATTTT.

The CDR3 is CASSLSRGLGYTF. The CDR3 DNA follows: TGTGCCAGCAGTTTATCGAGGGGGCTCGGCTACACCTTC. The chain couples TRBV27 to TRBJ1-2, with 7 bases fitting TRBD1. V dropped 0 bases and J dropped 8; count of bases not matched to a gene: 3. Looked up from germline, CDR1 is MNHEY and CDR2 is SMNVEV (reference sequence). The CDR3 extends over 13 amino acids.

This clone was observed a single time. DNA of the CDR3: TGTGCCAGCAGCCCAATTAAACGACCGTCGAGGACTTACAATGAGCAGTTCTTC. This codes for CASSPIKRPSRTYNEQFF. The chain has TRBV9 and TRBJ2-1, with D possibly TRBD2 on 5 matching bases. V was pared by 4 bases and J by 4 bases, with 24 bases between. Germline CDR1 and CDR2: SGDLS and YYNGEE. This CDR3 contains 18 residues.

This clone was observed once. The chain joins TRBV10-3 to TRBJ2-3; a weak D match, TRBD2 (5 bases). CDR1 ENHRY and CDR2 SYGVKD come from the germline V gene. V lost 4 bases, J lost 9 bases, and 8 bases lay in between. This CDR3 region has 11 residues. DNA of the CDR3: TGTGCCATCAGTGCCGGGGAAACGCAGTATTTT. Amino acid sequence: CAISAGETQYF.

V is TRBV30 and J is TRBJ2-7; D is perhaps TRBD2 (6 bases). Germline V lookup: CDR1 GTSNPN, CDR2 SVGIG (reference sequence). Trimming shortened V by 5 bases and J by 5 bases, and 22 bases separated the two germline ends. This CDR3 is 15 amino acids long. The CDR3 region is CAWAGVGRDIHEQYF. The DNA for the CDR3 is TGTGCCTGGGCTGGAGTGGGGCGGGATATCCACGAGCAGTACTTC.

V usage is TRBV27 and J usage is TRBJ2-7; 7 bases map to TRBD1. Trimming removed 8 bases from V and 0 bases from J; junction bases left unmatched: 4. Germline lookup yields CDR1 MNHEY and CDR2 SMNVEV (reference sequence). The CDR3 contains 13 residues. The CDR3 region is CASSWDSSYEQYF. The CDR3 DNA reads TGTGCCAGCTCGTGGGACAGCTCCTACGAGCAGTACTTC.